This T cell receptor beta chain was profiled in a study of blood T cell repertoires in COVID-19. Study details: Acute and convalescent COVID-19 samples came from the United States, Italy and Spain.

Authors' analysis steps: Cell counts per sample came from amplifying reference gene primers. TCRdb's table, derived via immunoSEQ multiplex PCR, lists solely in-frame clones and lacks some. The V and J calls and the clone size are those of that table, but D and trimming were determined from the DNA. Of around 75,000 clones detected, approximately 86% appear once; the ten largest clones hold roughly 3.9%. The CDR3 runs to 13 residues. Germline V CDR1 and CDR2: ENHRY, SYGVKD. A word on this clone: Mismatch with germline at one junction end may stem from a read error.

The chain links TRBV10-3 to TRBJ1-1; 8 nucleotides match TRBD1. The sample was peripheral blood. This TCR was recovered from a man in his 70s with active COVID-19. CDR3 region: CAISESTLDRDLF. In nucleotides, the CDR3 is TGTGCCATCAGTGAGTCGACCTTGGACAGGGACCTTTTT.